This T cell receptor (beta chain) is drawn from a study of cytomegalovirus exposure and HLA in healthy donors. Healthy individuals who donated bone marrow served as the donors. Turning to this clone: Its antigen is currently unknown.

The CDR3 spans 15 residues. Germline CDR1 reads MNHEY; CDR2 reads SVGAGI. The V end lost 6 bases, the J end lost 4 bases, and 18 bases lay between the germline ends. Study conclusions and caveats: The study flagged 150 to 200 TCR beta chains as cytomegalovirus-associated.

PCR used 60 Vbeta primers and 13 Jbeta primers. Original data processing: In a later analysis, of 80 million or so unique beta chains, some 10 million appeared in at least two donors. The repertoire was sequenced with immunoSEQ multiplex PCR; TCRdb's copy has only in-frame clones and lacks some. V and J calls and clone size follow that table, whereas D and trimming were derived from the DNA. This sample's clone table lists some 200,000 clones. The chain recombines TRBV6-5 with TRBJ2-5; the D is unclear. Sequenced material: PBMCs. The TCR was taken from a boy younger than 18 in good health and CMV-seronegative. The CDR3 spells CASSLVRVARETQYF. The CDR3 nucleotides are TGTGCCAGCAGCCTGGTCCGGGTGGCAAGAGAGACCCAGTACTTC.